The rows below give T cell receptor beta chains drawn from one sample of a study of cytomegalovirus exposure and HLA in healthy donors. Method: immunoSEQ multiplex PCR; TCRdb's copy keeps in-frame clones and lacks some. Of about 100,000 clones in the sample, about 80% were seen once. The sample was PBMCs. All receptors derive from a woman aged 55-70 years in good health and CMV-seronegative. CDR3s include the opening cysteine and the closing phenylalanine or tryptophan. The D gene is left open where the match is weak. Clone size appears in some rows only: once, few, many, or a class for an expanded clone.

D: .
size: .
V: TRBV5-6
J: TRBJ2-2
DNA: TGTGCCAGCAACAGTGACGTCCCCGGGGAGCTGTTTTTT
CDR3: CASNSDVPGELFF

D: .
size: .
V: TRBV28
J: TRBJ1-2
DNA: TGTGCCACCGGACAGCCCGGCTATGGCTACACCTTC
CDR3: CATGQPGYGYTF

D: .
size: few
V: TRBV5-4
J: TRBJ2-7
DNA: TGTGCCAGCAGCTTCACAGGGTTAAGCTCCTACGAGCAGTACTTC
CDR3: CASSFTGLSSYEQYF

D: .
size: .
V: TRBV4-3
J: TRBJ1-1
DNA: TGCGCCAGCAGCCAAGATCCCAGACACAAGAACACTGAAGCTTTCTTT
CDR3: CASSQDPRHKNTEAFF

D: .
size: .
V: TRBV2
J: TRBJ1-2
DNA: TGTGCCTCCCGGTGGTTCCATGGCTACACCTTC
CDR3: CASRWFHGYTF

D: TRBD1
size: .
V: TRBV25-1
J: TRBJ2-2
DNA: TGTGCCAGCAGTGTATGGGACAGTAACGGGGAGCTGTTTTTT
CDR3: CASSVWDSNGELFF

D: .
size: .
V: TRBV4-3
J: TRBJ1-3
DNA: TGCGCCAGCAGCCTCACACAGGGTGGAGGAGGAAACACCATATATTTT
CDR3: CASSLTQGGGGNTIYF

D: .
size: .
V: TRBV10-3
J: TRBJ1-1
DNA: TGTGCCATCAGTGAGTCTCGTGTAGGGACATTGAACACTGAAGCTTTCTTT
CDR3: CAISESRVGTLNTEAFF

D: .
size: .
V: TRBV4-1
J: TRBJ1-1
DNA: TGCGCCAGCAGCCTAGGTCCGGGAACTGAAGCTTTCTTT
CDR3: CASSLGPGTEAFF

D: .
size: .
V: TRBV5-1
J: TRBJ1-1
DNA: TGCGCCAGCAGGGAGGACTTGAACACTGAAGCTTTCTTT
CDR3: CASREDLNTEAFF

D: TRBD2
size: .
V: TRBV5-1
J: TRBJ2-3
DNA: TGCGCCAGCAGGGAGGGACTAGCGGGAGCAGATACGCAGTATTTT
CDR3: CASREGLAGADTQYF

D: TRBD1
size: .
V: TRBV28
J: TRBJ1-2
DNA: TGTGCCAGCAGTTCCGGACAGGGTGGCGGCTACACCTTC
CDR3: CASSSGQGGGYTF

D: .
size: .
V: TRBV7-2
J: TRBJ1-1
DNA: TGTGCCAGCAGCCCCCTGGGGAGGAACACTGAAGCTTTCTTT
CDR3: CASSPLGRNTEAFF

D: .
size: once
V: TRBV2
J: TRBJ1-6
DNA: TGTGCCAGCAGCGGGGTCGGGGGAGGTAATTCACCCCTCCACTTT
CDR3: CASSGVGGGNSPLHF

D: .
size: once
V: TRBV6-6
J: TRBJ1-2
DNA: TGTGCCAGCAGTATTGCGGGCCTTGACTATGGCTACACCTTC
CDR3: CASSIAGLDYGYTF